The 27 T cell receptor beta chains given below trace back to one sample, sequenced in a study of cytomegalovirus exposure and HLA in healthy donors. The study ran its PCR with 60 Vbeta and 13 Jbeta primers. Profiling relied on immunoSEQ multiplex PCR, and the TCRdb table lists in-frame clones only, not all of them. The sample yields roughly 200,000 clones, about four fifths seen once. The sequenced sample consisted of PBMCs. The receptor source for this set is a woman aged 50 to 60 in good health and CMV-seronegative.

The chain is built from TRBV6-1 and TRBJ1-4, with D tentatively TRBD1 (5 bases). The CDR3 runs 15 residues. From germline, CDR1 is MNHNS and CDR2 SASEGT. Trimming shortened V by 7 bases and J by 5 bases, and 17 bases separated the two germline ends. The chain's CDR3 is CASMGRGVSNEKLFF. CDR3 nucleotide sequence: TGTGCCAGCATGGGTCGGGGGGTATCAAATGAAAAACTGTTTTTT.

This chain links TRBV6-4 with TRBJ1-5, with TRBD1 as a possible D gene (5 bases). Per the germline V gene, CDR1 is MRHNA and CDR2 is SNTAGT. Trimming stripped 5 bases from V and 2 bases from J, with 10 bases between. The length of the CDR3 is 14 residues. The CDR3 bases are TGTGCCAGCAGTCAGGGTTTTGGCAATCAGCCCCAGCATTTT. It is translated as CASSQGFGNQPQHF.

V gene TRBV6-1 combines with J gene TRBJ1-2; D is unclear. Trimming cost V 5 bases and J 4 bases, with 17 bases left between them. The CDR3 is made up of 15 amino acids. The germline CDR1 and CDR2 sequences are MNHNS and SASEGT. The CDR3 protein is CASSPTPTTSYGYTF. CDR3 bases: TGTGCCAGCAGTCCCACACCGACAACCTCCTATGGCTACACCTTC.

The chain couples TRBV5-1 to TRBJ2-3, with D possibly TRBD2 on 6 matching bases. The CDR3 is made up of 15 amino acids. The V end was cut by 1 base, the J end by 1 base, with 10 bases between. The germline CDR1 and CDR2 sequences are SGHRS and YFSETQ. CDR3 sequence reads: CASSLLGGGTDTQYF. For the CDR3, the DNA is TGCGCCAGCAGCTTGTTGGGGGGTGGCACAGATACGCAGTATTTT.

CDR3 region: CASSERAGFWRESPYEQYF. CDR3 nucleotide sequence: TGTGCCAGCAGTGAACGGGCGGGGTTCTGGCGGGAGTCCCCGTACGAGCAGTACTTC. The rearrangement uses TRBV6-1 and TRBJ2-7; 7 bases line up with TRBD2. The CDR3 consists of 19 residues. Unmatched junction bases numbered 20, after V lost 2 bases and J lost 4 bases. The germline V gene encodes CDR1 MNHNS and CDR2 SASEGT.

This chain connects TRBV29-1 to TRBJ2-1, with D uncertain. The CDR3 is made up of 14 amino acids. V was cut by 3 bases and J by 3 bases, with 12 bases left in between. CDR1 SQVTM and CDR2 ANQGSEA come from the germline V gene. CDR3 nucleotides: TGCAGCGTTGATTTGCTAGATGTCTACAATGAGCAGTTCTTC. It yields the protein CSVDLLDVYNEQFF.

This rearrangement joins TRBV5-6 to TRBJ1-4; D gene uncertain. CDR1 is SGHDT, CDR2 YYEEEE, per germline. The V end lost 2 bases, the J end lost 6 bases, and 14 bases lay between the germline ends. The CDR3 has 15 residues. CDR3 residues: CASSLIRLSDEKLFF. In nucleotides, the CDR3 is TGTGCCAGCAGCTTAATACGCCTTTCGGATGAAAAACTGTTTTTT.

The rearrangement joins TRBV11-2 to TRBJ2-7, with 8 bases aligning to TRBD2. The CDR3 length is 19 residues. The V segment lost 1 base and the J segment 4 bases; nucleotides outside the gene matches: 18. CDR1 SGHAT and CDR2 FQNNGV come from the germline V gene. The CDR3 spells CASSLVRGLRGGGLYEQYF. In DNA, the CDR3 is TGTGCCAGCAGCTTAGTTCGTGGACTCCGGGGGGGCGGATTGTACGAGCAGTACTTC.

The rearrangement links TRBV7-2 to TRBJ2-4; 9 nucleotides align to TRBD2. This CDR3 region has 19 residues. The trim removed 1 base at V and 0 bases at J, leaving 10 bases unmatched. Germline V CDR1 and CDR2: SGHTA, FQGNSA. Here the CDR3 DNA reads TGTGCCAGCAGCTTAGGGCCCTTATTAGCGGGAGTAGCCAAAAACATTCAGTACTTC. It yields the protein CASSLGPLLAGVAKNIQYF.

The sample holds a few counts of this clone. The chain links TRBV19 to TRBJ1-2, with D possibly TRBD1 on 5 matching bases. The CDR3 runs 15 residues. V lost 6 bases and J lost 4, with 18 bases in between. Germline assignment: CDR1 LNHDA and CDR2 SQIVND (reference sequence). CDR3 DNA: TGTGCCAGTAGCATCCCCAGTGACAGCTTCTATGGCTACACCTTC. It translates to CASSIPSDSFYGYTF.

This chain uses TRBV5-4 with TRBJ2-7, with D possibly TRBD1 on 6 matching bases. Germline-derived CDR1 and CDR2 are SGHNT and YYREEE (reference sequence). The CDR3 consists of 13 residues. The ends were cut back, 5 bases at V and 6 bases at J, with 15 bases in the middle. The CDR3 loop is CASSKQGLSEQYF. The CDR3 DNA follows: TGTGCCAGCAGTAAACAGGGCCTTAGCGAGCAGTACTTC.

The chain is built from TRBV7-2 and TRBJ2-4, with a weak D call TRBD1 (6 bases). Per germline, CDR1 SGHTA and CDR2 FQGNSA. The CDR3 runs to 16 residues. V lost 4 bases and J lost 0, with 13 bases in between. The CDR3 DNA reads TGTGCCAGCAGCTCTTGGACAGATCTAGCCAAAAACATTCAGTACTTC. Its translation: CASSSWTDLAKNIQYF.

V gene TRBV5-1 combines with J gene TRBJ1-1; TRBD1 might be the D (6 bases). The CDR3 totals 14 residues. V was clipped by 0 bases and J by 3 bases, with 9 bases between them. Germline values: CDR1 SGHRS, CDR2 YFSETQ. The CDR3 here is CASSLVKGDTEAFF. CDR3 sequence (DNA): TGCGCCAGCAGCTTGGTTAAGGGGGACACTGAAGCTTTCTTT.

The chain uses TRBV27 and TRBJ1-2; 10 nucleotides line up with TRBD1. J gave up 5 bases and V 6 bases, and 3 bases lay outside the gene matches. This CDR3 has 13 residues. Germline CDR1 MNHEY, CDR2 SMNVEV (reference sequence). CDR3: CASSGQGEYGYTF. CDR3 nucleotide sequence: TGTGCCAGCAGCGGACAGGGGGAATATGGCTACACCTTC.

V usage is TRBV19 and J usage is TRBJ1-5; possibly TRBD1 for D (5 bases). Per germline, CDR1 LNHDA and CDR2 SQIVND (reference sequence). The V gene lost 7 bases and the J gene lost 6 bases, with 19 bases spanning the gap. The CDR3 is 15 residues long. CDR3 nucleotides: TGTGCCAGTACTCCTCAGGGATATCTCGGTCAGCCCCAGCATTTT. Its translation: CASTPQGYLGQPQHF.

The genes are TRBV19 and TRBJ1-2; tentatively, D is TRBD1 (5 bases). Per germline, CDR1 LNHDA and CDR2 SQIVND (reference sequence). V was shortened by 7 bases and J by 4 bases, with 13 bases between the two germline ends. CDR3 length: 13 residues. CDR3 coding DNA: TGTGCCAGTAACATTCGGGGGATCTATGGCTACACCTTC. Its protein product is CASNIRGIYGYTF.

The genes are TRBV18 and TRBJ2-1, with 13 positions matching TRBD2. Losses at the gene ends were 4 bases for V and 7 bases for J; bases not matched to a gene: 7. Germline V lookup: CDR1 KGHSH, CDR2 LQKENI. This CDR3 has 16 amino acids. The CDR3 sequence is CASSLTGTSGINEQFF. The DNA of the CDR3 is TGTGCCAGCTCACTCACCGGGACTAGCGGGATAAATGAGCAGTTCTTC.

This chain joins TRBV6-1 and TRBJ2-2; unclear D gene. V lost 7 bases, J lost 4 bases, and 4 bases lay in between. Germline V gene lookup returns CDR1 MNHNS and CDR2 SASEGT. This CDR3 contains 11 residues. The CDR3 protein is CASTSTGELFF. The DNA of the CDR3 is TGTGCCAGCACTAGCACCGGGGAGCTGTTTTTT.

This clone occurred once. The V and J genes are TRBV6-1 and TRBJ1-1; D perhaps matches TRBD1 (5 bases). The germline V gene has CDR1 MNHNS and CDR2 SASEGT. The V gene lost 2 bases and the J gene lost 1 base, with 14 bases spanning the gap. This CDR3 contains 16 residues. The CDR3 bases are TGTGCCAGCAGTGAAATGGGGATTGGGGCGAACACTGAAGCTTTCTTT. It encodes CASSEMGIGANTEAFF.

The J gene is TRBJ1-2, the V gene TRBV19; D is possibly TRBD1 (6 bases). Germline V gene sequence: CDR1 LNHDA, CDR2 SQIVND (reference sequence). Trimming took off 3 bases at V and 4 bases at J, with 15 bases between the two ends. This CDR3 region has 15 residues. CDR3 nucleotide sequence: TGTGCCAGTAGTATTCCTCCAGGGGAAAGCTATGGCTACACCTTC. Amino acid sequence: CASSIPPGESYGYTF.

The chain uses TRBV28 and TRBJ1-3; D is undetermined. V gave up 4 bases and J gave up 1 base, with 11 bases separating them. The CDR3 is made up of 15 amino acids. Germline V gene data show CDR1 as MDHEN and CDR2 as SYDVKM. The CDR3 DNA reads TGTGCCAGCAGTTCCCCTGAGGGTTCTGGAAACACCATATATTTT. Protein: CASSSPEGSGNTIYF.

The CDR3 sequence is CASSKAGLAGGQETQYF. CDR3 in DNA: TGCGCCAGCAGCAAGGCTGGTCTGGCGGGGGGTCAAGAGACCCAGTACTTC. The rearrangement uses TRBV5-1 and TRBJ2-5; 8 bases align to TRBD2. Germline loops: CDR1 SGHRS, CDR2 YFSETQ. The junction had 13 bases not matched to a gene; V was cut back by 4 bases and J by 2 bases. This CDR3 has 17 residues.

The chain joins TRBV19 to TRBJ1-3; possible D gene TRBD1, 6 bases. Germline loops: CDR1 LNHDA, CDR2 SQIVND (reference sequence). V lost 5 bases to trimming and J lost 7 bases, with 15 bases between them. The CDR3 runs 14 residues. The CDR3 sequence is CASSLREGENTIYF. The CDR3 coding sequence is TGTGCCAGTAGTCTCCGTGAGGGGGAGAACACCATATATTTT.

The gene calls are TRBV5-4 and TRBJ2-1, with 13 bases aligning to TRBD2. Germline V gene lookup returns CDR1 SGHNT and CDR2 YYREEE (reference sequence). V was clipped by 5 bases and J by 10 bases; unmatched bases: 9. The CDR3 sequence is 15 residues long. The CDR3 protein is CASRAGLAGTNEQFF. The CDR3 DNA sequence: TGTGCCAGCAGAGCGGGACTAGCGGGGACTAACGAGCAGTTCTTC. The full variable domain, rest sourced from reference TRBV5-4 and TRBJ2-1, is ETGVTQSPTHLIKTRGQQVTLRCSSQSGHNTVSWYQQALGQGPQFIFQYYREEENGRGNFPPRFSGLQFPNYSSELNVNALELDDSALYLCASRAGLAGTNEQFFGPGTRLTVL.

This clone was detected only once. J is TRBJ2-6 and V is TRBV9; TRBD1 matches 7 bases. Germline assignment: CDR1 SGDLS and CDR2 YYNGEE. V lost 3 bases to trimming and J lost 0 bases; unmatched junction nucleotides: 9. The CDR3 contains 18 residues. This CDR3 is CASSAGQVPSSGANVLTF. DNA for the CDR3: TGTGCCAGCAGCGCCGGACAGGTCCCTTCCTCTGGGGCCAACGTCCTGACTTTC.

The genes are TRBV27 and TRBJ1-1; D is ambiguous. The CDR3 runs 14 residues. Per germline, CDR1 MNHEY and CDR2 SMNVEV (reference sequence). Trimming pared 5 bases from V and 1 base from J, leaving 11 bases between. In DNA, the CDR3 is TGTGCCAGCAGTCTTACTATTGGGAACACTGAAGCTTTCTTT. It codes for CASSLTIGNTEAFF.

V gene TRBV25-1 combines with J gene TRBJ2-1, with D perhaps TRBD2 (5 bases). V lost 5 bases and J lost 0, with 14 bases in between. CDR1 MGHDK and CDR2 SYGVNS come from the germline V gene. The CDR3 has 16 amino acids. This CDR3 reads CASSSPLGGSYNEQFF. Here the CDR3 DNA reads TGTGCCAGCAGTTCTCCCCTTGGAGGCTCCTACAATGAGCAGTTCTTC.